This is a list of T cell receptor beta chains from one sample in a study of neurological immune-mediated disorders. TCRdb called the 5' RACE reads again in MiXCR, with one record for every CDR3 protein. The table shows 120,000 or so distinct CDR3 sequences, with about 3.4% occurring only once. Sequencing was performed on PBMCs. Source of these receptors: a woman aged 25 to 39 with multiple sclerosis. CDR3s include the opening cysteine and the closing phenylalanine or tryptophan. The D gene is left open where the match is weak. Clone size is not always given. Where it is, it says once, few, many or a class for expanded clones.

CDR3aa | CDR3nt | j_gene | v_gene | len | abundance | d_gene
CASRTGGQNTEAFF | TGTGCCAGCCGGACAGGGGGGCAAAACACTGAAGCTTTCTTT | TRBJ1-1 | TRBV25-1 | 14 | many | TRBD1
CASSPPGTGELFF | TGTGCCAGCAGCCCCCCCGGGACCGGGGAGCTGTTTTTT | TRBJ2-2 | TRBV12-3/TRBV12-4 | 13 | many | -
CASSPGTGDLYEQYF | TGCGCCAGCAGCCCCGGGACAGGGGATCTCTACGAGCAGTACTTC | TRBJ2-7 | TRBV5-1 | 15 | many | TRBD1
CSVRVNTEAFF | TGCAGCGTTCGGGTGAACACTGAAGCTTTCTTT | TRBJ1-1 | TRBV29-1 | 11 | - | -
CSARDRLNTEAFF | TGCAGTGCTAGAGATAGGTTGAACACTGAAGCTTTCTTT | TRBJ1-1 | TRBV20-1 | 13 | many | -
CASWDRGTYEQYF | TGTGCCAGCTGGGACAGGGGGACCTACGAGCAGTACTTC | TRBJ2-7 | TRBV2 | 13 | many | TRBD1
CASSWTGVEQFF | TGTGCCAGCAGCTGGACGGGAGTTGAGCAGTTCTTC | TRBJ2-1 | TRBV7-2 | 12 | many | -
CASSLRPNYGYTF | TGTGCCAGCAGTTTGAGACCAAACTATGGCTACACCTTC | TRBJ1-2 | TRBV12-3/TRBV12-4 | 13 | many | -
CATSRSGTGGVERYF | TGTGCCACCAGCAGATCAGGGACAGGGGGCGTCGAACGGTACTTC | TRBJ2-7 | TRBV15 | 15 | many | TRBD1
CASSPLAGERNEQFF | TGTGCCAGCAGCCCCTTAGCGGGAGAAAGGAATGAGCAGTTCTTC | TRBJ2-1 | TRBV9 | 15 | many | TRBD2
CASSTGGRDTQYF | TGTGCCAGCAGCACGGGGGGAAGAGATACGCAGTATTTT | TRBJ2-3 | TRBV7-2 | 13 | many | TRBD2
CASSSKDPPGNIQYF | TGTGCCAGCAGTTCCAAGGACCCCCCGGGGAACATTCAGTACTTC | TRBJ2-4 | TRBV28 | 15 | many | -
CASSRDRVSPLHF | TGTGCCAGCAGTAGGGACAGAGTCTCACCCCTCCACTTT | TRBJ1-6 | TRBV6-5 | 13 | many | TRBD1
CASSLFAPGAWETQYF | TGTGCCAGCAGCCTTTTCGCCCCGGGGGCTTGGGAGACCCAGTACTTC | TRBJ2-5 | TRBV7-9 | 16 | many | -
CASSTLPRGSTEAFF | TGCGCCAGCAGCACGTTACCCAGGGGGTCCACTGAAGCTTTCTTT | TRBJ1-1 | TRBV5-1 | 15 | many | TRBD1
CASSPAPTAYGYTF | TGTGCCAGCAGCCCTGCGCCAACTGCCTATGGCTACACCTTC | TRBJ1-2 | TRBV5-5 | 14 | many | -
CASSTSGVNTDTQYF | TGTGCCAGCAGCACTAGCGGGGTGAACACAGATACGCAGTATTTT | TRBJ2-3 | TRBV12-3/TRBV12-4 | 15 | many | TRBD2
CASSTGVYEQYF | TGTGCCAGCAGTACAGGAGTCTACGAGCAGTACTTC | TRBJ2-7 | TRBV12-3/TRBV12-4 | 12 | many | -
CASSLVRLKGIGELFF | TGTGCCAGCAGCTTAGTACGGCTGAAGGGGATCGGGGAGCTGTTTTTT | TRBJ2-2 | TRBV7-2 | 16 | many | -
CSATSGALYNEQFF | TGCAGCGCGACGAGTGGGGCGCTGTACAATGAGCAGTTCTTC | TRBJ2-1 | TRBV29-1 | 14 | many | -
CASSGRTGSGYEQYF | TGTGCCAGCAGCGGACGGACAGGGTCGGGCTACGAGCAGTACTTC | TRBJ2-7 | TRBV7-9 | 15 | many | TRBD1
CASSKGIERVSPLHF | TGCGCCAGCAGTAAGGGGATCGAGAGGGTTTCACCCCTCCACTTT | TRBJ1-6 | TRBV4-1 | 15 | many | -
CASSPSLGQNYGYTF | TGCGCCAGCAGTCCTAGTCTGGGACAGAACTATGGCTACACCTTC | TRBJ1-2 | TRBV5-1 | 15 | many | TRBD1
CSATPLDNYGYTF | TGCAGTGCTACCCCCCTTGATAACTATGGCTACACCTTC | TRBJ1-2 | TRBV20-1 | 13 | many | -
CASRHPGQGVNSNQPQHF | TGTGCCAGCAGACACCCGGGACAGGGAGTGAATAGCAATCAGCCCCAGCATTTT | TRBJ1-5 | TRBV6-2/TRBV6-3 | 18 | many | TRBD1
CASSSPEKYYEQYF | TGTGCCAGCAGCTCCCCGGAGAAGTACTACGAGCAGTACTTC | TRBJ2-7 | TRBV12-3/TRBV12-4 | 14 | many | -
CASSQSSTDTQYF | TGCGCCAGCAGCCAATCGAGCACAGATACGCAGTATTTT | TRBJ2-3 | TRBV5-1 | 13 | many | -
CASSLVGNSYGYTF | TGCGCCAGCAGCTTGGTGGGCAACTCCTATGGCTACACCTTC | TRBJ1-2 | TRBV5-1 | 14 | many | -
CASSFRRELGTDTQYF | TGTGCCAGCAGCTTCAGGCGGGAGCTGGGCACAGATACGCAGTATTTT | TRBJ2-3 | TRBV7-2 | 16 | many | TRBD2
CASSVGSGSTDTQYF | TGTGCCAGCAGCGTAGGAAGCGGGAGCACAGATACGCAGTATTTT | TRBJ2-3 | TRBV9 | 15 | many | -
CASSPMATVDYGYTF | TGTGCCAGCAGCCCGATGGCGACCGTAGACTATGGCTACACCTTC | TRBJ1-2 | TRBV7-2 | 15 | many | -
CASSPRLAIQETQYF | TGCGCCAGCAGCCCCCGACTAGCGATACAAGAGACCCAGTACTTC | TRBJ2-5 | TRBV4-1 | 15 | many | TRBD2
CSASRRGSNQPQHF | TGCAGTGCTTCCAGAAGGGGTAGCAATCAGCCCCAGCATTTT | TRBJ1-5 | TRBV20-1 | 14 | many | -
CASTLGGGSNQPQHF | TGTGCCAGCACCCTGGGCGGGGGGAGCAATCAGCCCCAGCATTTT | TRBJ1-5 | TRBV12-3/TRBV12-4 | 15 | many | -
CASSDGQGATYEAFF | TGTGCCAGCAGCGATGGACAGGGGGCTACCTATGAAGCTTTCTTT | TRBJ1-1 | TRBV6-6 | 15 | many | TRBD1
CASSLTRQGDEQFF | TGTGCCAGCAGTTTAACCCGACAGGGCGATGAGCAGTTCTTC | TRBJ2-1 | TRBV27 | 14 | many | TRBD1
CASSIGTGGKNEQFF | TGTGCCAGTAGTATCGGGACAGGGGGTAAGAATGAGCAGTTCTTC | TRBJ2-1 | TRBV19 | 15 | many | TRBD1
CASSLRTGSTGELFF | TGTGCCAGCAGTTTAAGGACAGGGAGCACCGGGGAGCTGTTTTTT | TRBJ2-2 | TRBV12-3/TRBV12-4 | 15 | many | TRBD1
CSARLQGDGGKGGRTQHF | TGCAGTGCTAGACTACAAGGGGACGGGGGGAAGGGTGGGAGGACCCAGCATTTT | TRBJ1-5 | TRBV20-1 | 18 | many | -
CASSRDSPQRGSEQFF | TGTGCCAGCAGCCGCGACTCCCCCCAAAGAGGGTCTGAGCAGTTCTTC | TRBJ2-1 | TRBV27 | 16 | many | -
CASSLRVPGENEKLFF | TGTGCCAGCAGCTTAAGGGTCCCAGGTGAAAATGAAAAACTGTTTTTT | TRBJ1-4 | TRBV7-8 | 16 | many | -
CASRWTGGNSPLHF | TGTGCCAGCAGGTGGACAGGGGGAAATTCACCCCTCCACTTT | TRBJ1-6 | TRBV6-5 | 14 | many | TRBD1
CASSYGAGGETQYF | TGTGCCAGCAGTTACGGGGCGGGAGGGGAGACCCAGTACTTC | TRBJ2-5 | TRBV6-5 | 14 | many | TRBD2
CASQVLGGETQYF | TGTGCCAGTCAGGTTCTCGGTGGGGAGACCCAGTACTTC | TRBJ2-5 | TRBV19 | 13 | - | -
CASSLRLGELFF | TGTGCCAGCAGCTTAAGACTCGGGGAGCTGTTTTTT | TRBJ2-2 | TRBV7-2 | 12 | many | -
CSARGGGATLKTQYF | TGCAGTGCTAGAGGCGGGGGGGCCACCTTGAAGACGCAGTATTTT | TRBJ2-3 | TRBV20-1 | 15 | many | TRBD2
CASSEFGQDNEQFF | TGTGCCAGCAGTGAATTCGGACAGGACAATGAGCAGTTCTTC | TRBJ2-1 | TRBV25-1 | 14 | many | TRBD1